This record concerns one TCR beta chain sequence. The data belong to a study of blood T cell repertoires in COVID-19. Authors' data handling: Reference gene primers were amplified, and this amplification served to estimate nucleated cell counts. Method: immunoSEQ multiplex PCR; TCRdb's copy keeps in-frame clones and lacks some. V, J and clone size reflect that table, while D and trimming were determined from the DNA. There are some 70,000 clones in the sample; about 82% occur only once, and under 2% lies in the top ten. Sequencing was performed on peripheral blood. This TCR derives from a woman aged 55-70 years with acute or convalescent COVID-19.

The CDR3 reads CASSFTQGGANYGYTF. The CDR3 nucleotides are TGTGCCAGCAGTTTTACCCAGGGGGGAGCTAACTATGGCTACACCTTC. The rearrangement uses TRBV6-6 and TRBJ1-2, with 7 nucleotides matching TRBD1. V lost 4 bases, J lost 0 bases, and 8 bases stayed unmatched. Germline CDR1 is MNHNY and CDR2 is SVGAGI (reference sequence). The CDR3 loop spans 16 amino acids.